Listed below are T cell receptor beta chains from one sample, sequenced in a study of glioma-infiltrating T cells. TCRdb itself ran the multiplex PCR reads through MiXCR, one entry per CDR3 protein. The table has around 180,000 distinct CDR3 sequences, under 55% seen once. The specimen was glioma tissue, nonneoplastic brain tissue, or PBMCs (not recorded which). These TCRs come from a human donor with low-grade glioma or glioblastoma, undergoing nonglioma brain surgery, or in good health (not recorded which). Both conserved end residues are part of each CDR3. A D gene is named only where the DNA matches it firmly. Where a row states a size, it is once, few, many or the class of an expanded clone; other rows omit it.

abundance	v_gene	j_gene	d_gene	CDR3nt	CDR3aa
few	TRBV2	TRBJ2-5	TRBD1	TGTGCCAGCAGTCTGGGACAGGGAAAAGAGACCCAGTACTTC	CASSLGQGKETQYF
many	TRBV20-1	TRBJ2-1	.	TGCAGTGCTAGAGTTCTACTTACTTACAATGACGAGCAGTTCTTC	CSARVLLTYNDEQFF
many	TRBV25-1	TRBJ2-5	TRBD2	TGTGCCAGCAGTCTACAGGGACTAGCGGGAGAGACCCAGTACTTC	CASSLQGLAGETQYF
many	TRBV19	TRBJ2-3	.	TGTGCCAGTAGTATTGCTCTTACAGATACGCAGTATTTT	CASSIALTDTQYF
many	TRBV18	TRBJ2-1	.	TGTGCCAGCTCCCTGGGTTCGGGGAATGAGCAGTTCTTC	CASSLGSGNEQFF
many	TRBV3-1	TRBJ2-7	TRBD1	TGTGCCAGCAGCCAAAGGACAGGGACCTACGAGCAGTACTTC	CASSQRTGTYEQYF
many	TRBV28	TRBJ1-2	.	TGTGCCAGCAGTTTTACAGGAGCTAACTATGGCTACACCTTC	CASSFTGANYGYTF
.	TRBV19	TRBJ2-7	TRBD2	TGTGCCAGTAGTATATATCCTAGCGGGATGTACAAGCAGTACTTC	CASSIYPSGMYKQYF
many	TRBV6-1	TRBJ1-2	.	TGTGCCAGCAGTTCCCCGCGTGGGGGCCATGGCTACACCTTC	CASSSPRGGHGYTF
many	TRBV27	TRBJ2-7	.	TGTGCCAGCAGTCCCTCAGGGCAAGTGCAGTACTTC	CASSPSGQVQYF
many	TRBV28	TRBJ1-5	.	TGTGCCAGCGGATCTACAGGGAGCCCGCCCAATCAGCCCCAGCATTTT	CASGSTGSPPNQPQHF
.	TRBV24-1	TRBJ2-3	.	TGTGCCACCAGTGATTTTACGGGGACCCGTTGGGATACGCAGTATTTT	CATSDFTGTRWDTQYF
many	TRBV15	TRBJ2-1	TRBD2	TGTGCCACCAGCAGAATGCTGTTGACTAGCGGGGAGGACAATGAGCAGTTCTTC	CATSRMLLTSGEDNEQFF
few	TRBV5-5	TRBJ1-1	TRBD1	TGTGCCAGCAGCGCCACCATCTTTTCGACAGGGACCGTGGCTTTCTTT	CASSATIFSTGTVAFF
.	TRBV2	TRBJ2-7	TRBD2	TGTGCCAGCACGGGAACCGGGACTAGCGGGAGGGGGTCCTACGAGCAGTACTTC	CASTGTGTSGRGSYEQYF
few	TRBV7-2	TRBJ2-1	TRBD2	TGTGCCAGCAGCTTTGGGACTAGCGGTGAGCAGTTCTTC	CASSFGTSGEQFF
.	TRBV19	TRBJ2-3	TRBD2	TGTGCCAGTCGTAAGCGGGAGAGCACAGATACGCAGTATTTT	CASRKRESTDTQYF
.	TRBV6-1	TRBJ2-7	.	TGTGCCAGCACTCATAATAAGAGCTCCTACGAGCAGTACTTC	CASTHNKSSYEQYF
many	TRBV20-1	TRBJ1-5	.	TGCAGTGCTAGAGATCGGTACGGCGGAAGCAATCAGCCCCAGCATTTT	CSARDRYGGSNQPQHF
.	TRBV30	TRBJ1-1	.	TGTGCCTGGAATGGAGGAGGAGGCACTGAAGCTTTCTTT	CAWNGGGGTEAFF
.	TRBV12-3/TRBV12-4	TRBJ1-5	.	TGTGCCAGCAGTTTGTTGACAGTCAATCAGCCCCAGCATTTT	CASSLLTVNQPQHF
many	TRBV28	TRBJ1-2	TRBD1	TGTGCCAGCAGTCCAACCACCGGGACAGGGCCCCTTGACTATGGCTACACCTTC	CASSPTTGTGPLDYGYTF
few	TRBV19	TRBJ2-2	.	TGTGCCAGTAGTATTAACCGAGGGCCCGGGGAGCTGTTTTTT	CASSINRGPGELFF
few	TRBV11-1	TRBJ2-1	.	TGTGCCAGCAGCTTAGTAGGGCGTGAGCAGTTCTTC	CASSLVGREQFF
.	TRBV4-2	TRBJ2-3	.	TGTGCCAGCAGCCAGGGCGCTACCCTGACTAGCACAGATACGCAGTATTTT	CASSQGATLTSTDTQYF
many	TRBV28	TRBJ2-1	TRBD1	TGTGCCACACAGGGGGCGAGATACAATGAGCAGTTCTTC	CATQGARYNEQFF
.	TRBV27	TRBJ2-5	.	TGTGCCAGCAGTTTAGCGGTGTCGGTTACCGAGACCCAGTACTTC	CASSLAVSVTETQYF
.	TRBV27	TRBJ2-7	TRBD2	TGTGCCAGCAGACCTATGGGGGGGAGAGATACATACGAGCAGTACTTC	CASRPMGGRDTYEQYF
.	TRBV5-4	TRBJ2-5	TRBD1	TGTGCCAGCTCCAATTATCCGGGACAGGGCTTCCAAGAGACCCAGTACTTC	CASSNYPGQGFQETQYF
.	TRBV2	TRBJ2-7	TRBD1	TGTGCCACCAAGGACAGGGGATTTTACAACGAGCAGTACTTC	CATKDRGFYNEQYF
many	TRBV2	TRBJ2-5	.	TGTGCCAGCGCGGGGGCCAACCAAGAGACCCAGTACTTC	CASAGANQETQYF
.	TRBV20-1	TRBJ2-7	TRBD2	TGCAGTGCCCCGACTAGCGGGAGTTCACTCGTGCAGTACTTC	CSAPTSGSSLVQYF
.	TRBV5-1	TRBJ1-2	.	TGCTCCAGCAGCTTTGGGAGCCCCCTTGGCTACACCTTC	CSSSFGSPLGYTF
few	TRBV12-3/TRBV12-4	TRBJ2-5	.	TGTGCCAGCAGCCGTACAAACCCTATAGGGACCCAGTACTTC	CASSRTNPIGTQYF
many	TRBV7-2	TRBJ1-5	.	TGTGCCAGCAGCTTATCTGGCAATCAGCCCCAGCATTTT	CASSLSGNQPQHF
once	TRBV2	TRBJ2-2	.	TGTGCCGGAAGGAAAGGGAGAACCGGGGAGCTGTTTTTT	CAGRKGRTGELFF
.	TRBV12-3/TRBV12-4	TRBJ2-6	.	TGTGCCAGCAGTTGGCTTGTCGCAGGGCCCAACGTCCTGACTTTC	CASSWLVAGPNVLTF
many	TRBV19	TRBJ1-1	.	TGTGCCAGTAGTCCGTCCATATACCTGAACACTGAAGCTTTCTTT	CASSPSIYLNTEAFF
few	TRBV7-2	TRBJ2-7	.	TGTGCCAGCAGCATTTCCGGGGTAGGGTCCTACGAGCAGTACTTC	CASSISGVGSYEQYF
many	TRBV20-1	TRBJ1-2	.	TGCAGTGCTAGTGATCCGACAGCAAGTAACTATGGCTACACCTTC	CSASDPTASNYGYTF
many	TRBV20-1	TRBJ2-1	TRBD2	TGCAGTGCCGTAGCGGGAGTGGGCGAGCAGTTCTTC	CSAVAGVGEQFF
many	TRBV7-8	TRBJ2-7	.	TGTGCCAGCAGCTTAAGTCTAGCCCCCTCCGAGCAGTACTTC	CASSLSLAPSEQYF
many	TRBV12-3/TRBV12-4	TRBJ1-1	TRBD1	TGTGCCAGCAGTGTGACAGGGTTTAGCACTGAAGCTTTCTTT	CASSVTGFSTEAFF
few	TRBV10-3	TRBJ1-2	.	TGTGCCATCAGTAATCCACGGGAGCAGGATGCCTACACCTTC	CAISNPREQDAYTF
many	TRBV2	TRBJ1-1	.	TGTGCCAGCAAGGTGGGGCAGCACACTGAAGCTTTCTTT	CASKVGQHTEAFF
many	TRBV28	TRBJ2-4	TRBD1	TGTGCCAGCAGTTTGCAGGGGGCTAGCATTCAGTACTTC	CASSLQGASIQYF